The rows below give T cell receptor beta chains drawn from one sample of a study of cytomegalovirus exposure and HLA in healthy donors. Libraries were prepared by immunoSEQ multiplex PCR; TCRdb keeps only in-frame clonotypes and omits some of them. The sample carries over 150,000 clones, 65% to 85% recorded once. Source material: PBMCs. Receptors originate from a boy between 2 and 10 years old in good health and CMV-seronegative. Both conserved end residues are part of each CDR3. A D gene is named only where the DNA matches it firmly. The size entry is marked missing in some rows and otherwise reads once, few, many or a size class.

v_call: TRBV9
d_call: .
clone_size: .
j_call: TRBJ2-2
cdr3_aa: CASSVGLVSTGELFF
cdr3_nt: TGTGCCAGCAGCGTAGGTCTAGTATCCACCGGGGAGCTGTTTTTT

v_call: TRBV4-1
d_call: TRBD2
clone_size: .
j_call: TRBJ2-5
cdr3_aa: CASSQEGTSGEETQYF
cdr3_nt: TGCGCCAGCAGCCAAGAGGGGACTAGCGGGGAAGAGACCCAGTACTTC

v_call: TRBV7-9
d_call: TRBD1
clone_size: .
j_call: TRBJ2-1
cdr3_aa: CASSGPGTGKNEQFF
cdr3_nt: TGTGCCAGCAGCGGACCCGGGACAGGGAAGAATGAGCAGTTCTTC

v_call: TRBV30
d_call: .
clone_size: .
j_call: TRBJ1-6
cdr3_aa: CAWSKLDNSPLHF
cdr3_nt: TGTGCCTGGAGTAAGCTGGATAATTCACCCCTCCACTTT

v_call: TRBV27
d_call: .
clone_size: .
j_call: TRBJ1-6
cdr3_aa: CASSGQNNSPLHF
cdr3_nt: TGTGCCAGCAGTGGACAGAATAATTCACCCCTCCACTTT

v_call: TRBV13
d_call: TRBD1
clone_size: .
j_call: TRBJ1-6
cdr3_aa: CASGDSNSPLHF
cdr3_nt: TGTGCCAGCGGGGACAGTAATTCACCCCTCCACTTT

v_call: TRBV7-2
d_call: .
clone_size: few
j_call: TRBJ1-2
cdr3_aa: CASSLGREVYGYTF
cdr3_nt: TGTGCCAGCAGCTTAGGGAGGGAAGTATATGGCTACACCTTC

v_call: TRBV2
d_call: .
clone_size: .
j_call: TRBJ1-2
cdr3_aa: CASSEQSNYGYTF
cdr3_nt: TGTGCCAGCAGTGAACAGTCTAACTATGGCTACACCTTC

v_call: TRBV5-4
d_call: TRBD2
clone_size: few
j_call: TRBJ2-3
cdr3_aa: CASSGGTSGGADTQYF
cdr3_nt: TGTGCCAGCAGCGGTGGGACTAGCGGGGGCGCAGATACGCAGTATTTT

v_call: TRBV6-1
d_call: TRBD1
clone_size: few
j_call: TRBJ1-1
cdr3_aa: CASSVLSVGTGPTEAFF
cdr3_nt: TGTGCCAGCAGTGTCCTCTCAGTCGGGACAGGTCCCACTGAAGCTTTCTTT

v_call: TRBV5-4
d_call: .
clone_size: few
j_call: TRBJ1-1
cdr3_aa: CASTYKGVNTEAFF
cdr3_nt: TGTGCCAGCACCTATAAAGGAGTGAACACTGAAGCTTTCTTT

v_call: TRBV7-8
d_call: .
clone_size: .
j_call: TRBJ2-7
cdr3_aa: CASSRDREYYEQYF
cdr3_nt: TGTGCCAGCAGCCGAGACAGAGAATACTACGAGCAGTACTTC

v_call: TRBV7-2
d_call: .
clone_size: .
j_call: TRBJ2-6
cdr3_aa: CASQARLFSGANVLTF
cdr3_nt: TGTGCCAGCCAGGCCAGGTTATTCTCTGGGGCCAACGTCCTGACTTTC

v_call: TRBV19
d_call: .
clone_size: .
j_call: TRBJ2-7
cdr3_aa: CASTPRGTEGGEQYF
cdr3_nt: TGTGCCAGTACTCCCCGTGGGACGGAGGGTGGCGAGCAGTACTTC

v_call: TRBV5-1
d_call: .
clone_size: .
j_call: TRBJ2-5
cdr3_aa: CASSWQTRGQETQYF
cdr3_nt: TGCGCCAGCAGCTGGCAGACAAGGGGCCAAGAGACCCAGTACTTC

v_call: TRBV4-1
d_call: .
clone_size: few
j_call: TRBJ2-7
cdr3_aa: CASSQALPSSYEQYF
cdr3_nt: TGCGCCAGCAGCCAAGCCCTCCCTAGCTCCTACGAGCAGTACTTC

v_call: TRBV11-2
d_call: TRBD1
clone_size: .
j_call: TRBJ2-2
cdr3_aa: CASSLRSFGQGAGGELFF
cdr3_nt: TGTGCCAGCAGCTTAAGGAGCTTTGGACAGGGGGCGGGCGGGGAGCTGTTTTTT

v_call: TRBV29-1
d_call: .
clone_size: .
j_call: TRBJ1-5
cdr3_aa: CSVQKGVGNQPQHF
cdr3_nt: TGCAGCGTACAAAAGGGGGTCGGGAATCAGCCCCAGCATTTT

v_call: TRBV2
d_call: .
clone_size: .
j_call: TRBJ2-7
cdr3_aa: CAQADPISYEQYF
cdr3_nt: TGTGCCCAGGCAGACCCAATCTCCTACGAGCAGTACTTC